The 28 T cell receptor beta chains below come from one sample, sequenced in a study of blood T cell repertoires in COVID-19. TCRdb keeps only in-frame clones here, not all; method: immunoSEQ multiplex PCR. The table includes 23,000 or so clones, around 90% detected once. Material for sequencing was peripheral blood. These receptors were obtained from a woman aged 70 to 79 with active COVID-19.

By frequency in the sample, this clone is medium-sized. The chain combines TRBV19 with TRBJ2-1; D is possibly TRBD2 (5 bases). V dropped 4 bases and J dropped 4 bases, with 14 bases sitting between them. The CDR3 consists of 15 residues. CDR1 is LNHDA, CDR2 SQIVND, per germline (reference sequence). The CDR3 sequence: CASSRRTGGYNEQFF. The CDR3, as DNA: TGTGCCAGTAGTAGACGGACTGGTGGGTACAATGAGCAGTTCTTC. Complete variable domain (other parts from reference TRBV19 and TRBJ2-1): DGGITQSPKYLFRKEGQNVTLSCEQNLNHDAMYWYRQDPGQGLRLIYYSQIVNDFQKGDIAEGYSVSREKKESFPLTVTSAQKNPTAFYLCASSRRTGGYNEQFFGPGTRLTVL.

The J gene is TRBJ2-6, the V gene TRBV23-1; a weak D match, TRBD1 (6 bases). TRBV23-1 is marked as an open reading frame, function uncertain. CDR3 length: 18 amino acids. V shed 0 bases and J shed 1 base, with 13 bases lying between them. CDR3 in amino acids: CASSQSRQTGSGANVLTF. CDR3 nucleotides: TGCGCCAGCAGTCAATCGCGCCAGACAGGATCTGGGGCCAACGTCCTGACTTTC.

This clone is medium-sized (0.01 to 0.1%) by share. This chain uses TRBV11-2 with TRBJ1-2, with D perhaps TRBD1 (6 bases). CDR1 is SGHAT, CDR2 FQNNGV, per germline. V was cut by 5 bases and J by 5 bases, with 15 bases left in between. The CDR3 sequence is 14 residues long. The CDR3 DNA reads TGTGCCAGCAGCGTATACCCGACAGGTTATGGCTACACCTTC. This translates into CASSVYPTGYGYTF.

The chain employs TRBV3-1 (or the pseudogene TRBV3-2) and TRBJ1-4; 8 nucleotides agree with TRBD1. This CDR3 has 15 residues. The V gene's germline CDR1 is LGHDT and CDR2 YNNKEL (reference sequence). The J segment lost 4 bases and the V segment lost 4 bases, leaving 5 bases of the junction unmatched. CDR3 in amino acids: CASSPRGRGNEKLFF. CDR3 nucleotide sequence: TGTGCCAGCAGCCCCAGGGGGCGGGGTAATGAAAAACTGTTTTTT.

This clone was detected only a few times. The genes are TRBV7-9 and TRBJ1-6; D call uncertain. The CDR3 runs to 14 residues. V was clipped by 7 bases and J by 8 bases, with 15 bases between them. Germline-derived CDR1 and CDR2 are SEHNR and FQNEAQ (reference sequence). The DNA of the CDR3 is TGTGCCAGCACCCTCATAAGCCGTGATTCACCCCTCCACTTT. It specifies CASTLISRDSPLHF.

This clone appeared a few times. CDR3 in amino acids: CASSSLTGSNTEAFF. The DNA for the CDR3 is TGTGCCAGCAGTAGTTTGACGGGGAGTAACACTGAAGCTTTCTTT. The chain carries TRBV11-1 and TRBJ1-1, with no clear D. Trimming cost V 6 bases and J 2 bases, with 16 bases left between them. This CDR3 is built from 15 residues. Looked up from germline, CDR1 is SGHAT and CDR2 is FQDESV (reference sequence). Combining the CDR3 with reference TRBV11-1 and TRBJ1-1 gives the whole variable domain EAEVAQSPRYKITEKSQAVAFWCDPISGHATLYWYRQILGQGPELLVQFQDESVVDDSQLPKDRFSAERLKGVDSTLKIQPAELGDSAMYLCASSSLTGSNTEAFFGQGTRLTVV.

The chain couples TRBV29-1 to TRBJ1-1; tentatively, D is TRBD1 (5 bases). The CDR3 has 16 residues. V lost 2 bases, J lost 5 bases, and 21 bases lay in between. The germline V gene has CDR1 SQVTM and CDR2 ANQGSEA. The CDR3 loop is CSVEYDTGAGRTEAFF. DNA of the CDR3: TGCAGCGTTGAATACGACACTGGTGCAGGGCGGACTGAAGCTTTCTTT.

This clone was counted a single time. The chain links TRBV7-6 to TRBJ2-3; 8 bases align to TRBD2. The CDR3 contains 18 residues. Trimming removed 1 base from V and 4 bases from J; junction bases left unmatched: 13. CDR1 is SGHVS and CDR2 is FNYEAQ in the germline V gene. The CDR3 DNA reads as TGTGCCAGCAGCTTAGACCTGGCCCGGCGGGGGGACGCAGATACGCAGTATTTT. Its protein is CASSLDLARRGDADTQYF. Based on the CDR3 plus reference TRBV7-6 and TRBJ2-3, the full variable domain is GAGVSQSPRYKVTKRGQDVALRCDPISGHVSLYWYRQALGQGPEFLTYFNYEAQQDKSGLPNDRFSAERPEGSISTLTIQRTEQRDSAMYRCASSLDLARRGDADTQYFGPGTRLTVL.

This clone was detected only once. The chain joins TRBV7-2 to TRBJ1-2; 7 positions match TRBD1. The CDR3 spans 13 residues. Germline CDR1 reads SGHTA; CDR2 reads FQGNSA. Trimming removed 6 bases from V and 3 bases from J; junction bases left unmatched: 4. CDR3 DNA: TGTGCCAGCAGTCGGGACAGTTACTATGGCTACACCTTC. The encoded protein is CASSRDSYYGYTF. Full variable domain (missing parts from reference TRBV7-2 and TRBJ1-2): GAGVSQSPSNKVTEKGKDVELRCDPISGHTALYWYRQSLGQGLEFLIYFQGNSAPDKSGLPSDRFSAERTGGSVSTLTIQRTQQEDSAVYLCASSRDSYYGYTFGSGTRLTVV.

J is TRBJ2-3 and V is TRBV10-3; 9 nucleotides agree with TRBD2. In germline, CDR1 is ENHRY, CDR2 SYGVKD. The CDR3 covers 16 residues. Germline trimming cut 0 bases from V and 5 bases from J; bases unmatched to any gene: 6. For the CDR3, the DNA is TGTGCCATCAGTGAGTCCTTGGCGGGGGGGCAAGATACGCAGTATTTT. Amino acid sequence: CAISESLAGGQDTQYF.

This CDR3 reads CASSQESLGGVNTGELFF. As DNA, the CDR3 is TGTGCCAGCAGCCAAGAGTCCCTTGGGGGGGTGAACACCGGGGAGCTGTTTTTT. The rearrangement uses TRBV3-1 (or the pseudogene TRBV3-2) and TRBJ2-2; 7 bases agree with TRBD2. V trimming: 0 bases; J trimming: 1 base; junction bases outside the gene matches: 8. The CDR3 runs to 18 residues. CDR1 LGHDT and CDR2 YNNKEL come from the germline V gene (reference sequence).

V is TRBV9 and J is TRBJ1-5, with D maybe TRBD1 (6 bases). The germline CDR1 and CDR2 sequences are SGDLS and YYNGEE. V was cut by 4 bases and J by 0 bases, with 11 bases left in between. This CDR3 region has 15 residues. As DNA, the CDR3 is TGTGCCAGCAGCAATACAGGGTATAGCAATCAGCCCCAGCATTTT. It translates to CASSNTGYSNQPQHF.

The chain employs TRBV7-3 and TRBJ2-3; 7 bases match TRBD2. This CDR3 is 15 amino acids long. V gave up 5 bases and J gave up 1 base; unmatched junction bases: 6. Germline loops: CDR1 SGHTA, CDR2 FQGTGA. The CDR3 region is CASSLSGPRTDTQYF. For the CDR3, the DNA is TGTGCCAGCAGCCTTAGCGGGCCCCGCACAGATACGCAGTATTTT.

This chain joins TRBV5-1 and TRBJ2-5; tentatively, D is TRBD1 (5 bases). The CDR3 extends over 15 amino acids. Germline CDR1 SGHRS, CDR2 YFSETQ. Trimming left V 0 bases short and J 4 bases short, with 13 bases between. DNA of the CDR3: TGCGCCAGCAGCTTGGGGGGTCAGGGCGGAGAGACCCAGTACTTC. Its translation: CASSLGGQGGETQYF. The whole variable domain, remainder taken from reference TRBV5-1 and TRBJ2-5, is KAGVTQTPRYLIKTRGQQVTLSCSPISGHRSVSWYQQTPGQGLQFLFEYFSETQRNKGNFPGRFSGRQFSNSRSEMNVSTLELGDSALYLCASSLGGQGGETQYFGPGTRLLVL.

The chain couples TRBV2 to TRBJ1-1; TRBD1 might be the D (5 bases). Germline V gene sequence: CDR1 SNHLY, CDR2 FYNNEI. Trimming shortened V by 6 bases and J by 1 base, and 18 bases separated the two germline ends. The CDR3 spans 16 residues. CDR3 amino acids: CASRDSRRQGNTEAFF. The CDR3 nucleotides are TGTGCCAGCAGAGACTCCCGACGGCAGGGGAACACTGAAGCTTTCTTT.

The V and J genes are TRBV7-2 and TRBJ1-1; maybe TRBD1 (6 bases). The CDR3 runs to 13 residues. Germline V lookup: CDR1 SGHTA, CDR2 FQGNSA. Trimming shortened V by 2 bases and J by 4 bases, and 8 bases separated the two germline ends. The CDR3 loop reads CASSLLQGTEAFF. CDR3 in DNA: TGTGCCAGCAGCTTATTACAGGGCACTGAAGCTTTCTTT.

This sequence joins TRBV7-9 and TRBJ2-1, with 8 bases matching TRBD2. V lost 3 bases, J lost 7 bases, and 2 bases stayed unmatched. Germline-derived CDR1 and CDR2 are SEHNR and FQNEAQ (reference sequence). This CDR3 is 13 amino acids long. CDR3 region: CASSLLAGNEQFF. The CDR3, as DNA: TGTGCCAGCAGCTTGCTAGCGGGTAATGAGCAGTTCTTC.

The V and J genes are TRBV24-1 and TRBJ1-1; unclear D gene. The ends were cut back, 6 bases at V and 0 bases at J, with 10 bases in the middle. Germline CDR1 reads KGHDR; CDR2 reads SFDVKD. The CDR3 length is 14 residues. DNA for the CDR3: TGTGCCACCAGTCCAGGACTCATGAACACTGAAGCTTTCTTT. Translation gives CATSPGLMNTEAFF.

This sequence joins TRBV3-1 (or the pseudogene TRBV3-2) and TRBJ1-1; possibly TRBD1 for D (6 bases). Per germline, CDR1 LGHDT and CDR2 YNNKEL (reference sequence). The CDR3 contains 13 residues. V was pared by 5 bases and J by 6 bases, with 13 bases between. This CDR3 is CASSSDRFSEAFF. DNA of the CDR3: TGTGCCAGCAGCAGTGACAGGTTTTCTGAAGCTTTCTTT.

The chain employs TRBV10-2 and TRBJ2-3, with 7 bases fitting TRBD1. V shed 2 bases, J shed 2 bases, and the junction held 7 bases outside the gene matches. The CDR3 sequence is 16 residues long. From germline, CDR1 is WSHSY and CDR2 SAAADI. CDR3 in DNA: TGCGCCAGCAGTGAGCCCGACAGGGTTTACACAGATACGCAGTATTTT. Residues: CASSEPDRVYTDTQYF.

In its sample, this clone was seen once. The V gene is TRBV5-4, the J gene TRBJ1-5, with 9 nucleotides matching TRBD1. Germline values: CDR1 SGHNT, CDR2 YYREEE (reference sequence). V gave up 0 bases and J gave up 5 bases; unmatched junction bases: 3. CDR3 length: 15 residues. CDR3 in amino acids: CASSLGTGVDQPQHF. As DNA, the CDR3 is TGTGCCAGCAGCTTGGGGACAGGGGTTGATCAGCCCCAGCATTTT.

In nucleotides, the CDR3 is TGTGCCAGTTTTCCTAGGCAGGGGGGAACTAACTATGGCTACACCTTC. Translating it yields CASFPRQGGTNYGYTF. The V call is TRBV27, the J call TRBJ1-2, with 7 bases fitting TRBD1. This CDR3 comprises 16 residues. CDR1 MNHEY and CDR2 SMNVEV come from the germline V gene (reference sequence). The V and J ends lost 9 bases and 0 bases, in that order; junction bases with no gene match: 13.

This clone was seen just once. This sequence joins TRBV9 and TRBJ1-5, with TRBD1 identical over 7 bases. Germline lookup yields CDR1 SGDLS and CDR2 YYNGEE. The CDR3 sequence is 16 residues long. J was trimmed by 2 bases and V by 0 bases; bases with no gene match: 5. In DNA form, the CDR3 reads TGTGCCAGCAGCGTAGGGACCGGGACAGGCAATCAGCCCCAGCATTTT. It is translated as CASSVGTGTGNQPQHF.

This sequence joins TRBV5-5 and TRBJ2-5; tentatively, D is TRBD1 (6 bases). Trimming pared 4 bases from V and 2 bases from J, leaving 12 bases between. In germline, CDR1 is SGHKS, CDR2 YYEKEE (reference sequence). The length of the CDR3 is 14 residues. The CDR3 is CASSHSQGQETQYF. CDR3 in DNA: TGTGCCAGCAGCCACTCACAGGGTCAAGAGACCCAGTACTTC.

This chain links TRBV5-1 with TRBJ2-1; TRBD2 matches 8 bases. The CDR3 totals 16 residues. V dropped 7 bases and J dropped 9; count of bases not matched to a gene: 18. The germline V gene has CDR1 SGHRS and CDR2 YFSETQ. The CDR3 DNA is TGCGCCAGCCTCCGGGAGGGAGCGGGTACCGACGTTGAGCAGTTCTTC. Translating gives CASLREGAGTDVEQFF.

The J gene is TRBJ1-1, the V gene TRBV11-2; TRBD1 aligns across 7 bases. V trimming: 2 bases; J trimming: 1 base; junction bases outside the gene matches: 16. There are 19 residues in the CDR3. CDR1 is SGHAT and CDR2 is FQNNGV in the germline V gene. The CDR3 DNA reads as TGTGCCAGCAGCTTAAGGGGGCTTGGTGTAGTTCACAGGAACACTGAAGCTTTCTTT. Translated, it gives CASSLRGLGVVHRNTEAFF. The full variable domain, its missing parts supplied by reference TRBV11-2 and TRBJ1-1, is EAGVAQSPRYKIIEKRQSVAFWCNPISGHATLYWYQQILGQGPKLLIQFQNNGVVDDSQLPKDRFSAERLKGVDSTLKIQPAKLEDSAVYLCASSLRGLGVVHRNTEAFFGQGTRLTVV.

The V and J genes are TRBV25-1 and TRBJ2-1, with a weak D call TRBD1 (5 bases). This CDR3 comprises 16 residues. V shed 1 base and J shed 0 bases, with 10 bases lying between them. Per the germline V gene, CDR1 is MGHDK and CDR2 is SYGVNS. The DNA of the CDR3 is TGTGCCAGCAGTGAATTCCAGGGTCCCTCCTACAATGAGCAGTTCTTC. It encodes CASSEFQGPSYNEQFF.

The chain couples TRBV11-3 to TRBJ2-3; weak D call: TRBD2 (5 bases). The length of the CDR3 is 14 residues. Germline V gene sequence: CDR1 SGHNT, CDR2 YENEEA. V lost 1 base and J 4 bases, leaving 9 bases between the germline ends. The CDR3 sequence: CASSLGRGSDTQYF. The CDR3 DNA sequence: TGTGCCAGCAGCTTAGGAAGAGGGTCAGATACGCAGTATTTT.